This record concerns one TCR beta chain sequence. cDNA came from roughly 0.53 to 1 ug RNA primed by random hexamers. TCRdb reanalysed the immunoSEQ multiplex PCR reads using MiXCR and keeps one entry per CDR3 protein. Among about 81,000 distinct CDR3 sequences listed, 85% to 95% were seen once. The data stem from a study of CD8 T cells in Susac syndrome. Sequencing was done on a sample of CD8+ T cells from PBMCs. The clonotype was recovered from a human donor with Susac syndrome.

In DNA form, the CDR3 reads TGTGCCAGTAGGGCCCCTTCAGAAGAGACCCAGTACTTC. Protein sequence: CASRAPSEETQYF. The chain combines TRBV19 with TRBJ2-5; D unclear. Germline V gene lookup returns CDR1 LNHDA and CDR2 SQIVND (reference sequence). V dropped 6 bases and J dropped 3 bases, with 11 bases sitting between them. This CDR3 comprises 13 residues.